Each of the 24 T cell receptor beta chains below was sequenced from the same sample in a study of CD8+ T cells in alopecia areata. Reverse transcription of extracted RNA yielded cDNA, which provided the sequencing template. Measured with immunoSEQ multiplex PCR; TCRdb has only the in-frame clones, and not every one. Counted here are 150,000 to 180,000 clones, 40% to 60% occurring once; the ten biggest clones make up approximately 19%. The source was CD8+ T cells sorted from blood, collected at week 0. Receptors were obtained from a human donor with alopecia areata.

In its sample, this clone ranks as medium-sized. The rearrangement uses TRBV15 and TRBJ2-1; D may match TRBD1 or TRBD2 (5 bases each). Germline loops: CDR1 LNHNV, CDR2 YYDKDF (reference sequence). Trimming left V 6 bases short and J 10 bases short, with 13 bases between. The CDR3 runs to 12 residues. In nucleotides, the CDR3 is TGTGCCACCAGTCAAGAGGGGACGGAGCAGTTCTTC. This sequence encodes CATSQEGTEQFF.

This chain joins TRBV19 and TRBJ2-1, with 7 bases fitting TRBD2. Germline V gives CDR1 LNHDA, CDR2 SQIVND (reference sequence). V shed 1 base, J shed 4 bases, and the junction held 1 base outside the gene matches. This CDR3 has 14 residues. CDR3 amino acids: CASSIGEGYNEQFF. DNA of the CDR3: TGTGCCAGTAGTATAGGGGAGGGTTACAATGAGCAGTTCTTC.

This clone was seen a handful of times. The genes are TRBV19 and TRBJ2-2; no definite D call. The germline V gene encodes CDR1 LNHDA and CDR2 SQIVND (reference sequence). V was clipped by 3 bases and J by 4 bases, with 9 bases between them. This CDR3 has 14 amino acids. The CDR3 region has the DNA TGTGCCAGTAGTATGGGGTCAGTCACCGGGGAGCTGTTTTTT. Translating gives CASSMGSVTGELFF. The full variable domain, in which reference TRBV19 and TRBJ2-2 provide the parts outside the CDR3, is DGGITQSPKYLFRKEGQNVTLSCEQNLNHDAMYWYRQDPGQGLRLIYYSQIVNDFQKGDIAEGYSVSREKKESFPLTVTSAQKNPTAFYLCASSMGSVTGELFFGEGSRLTVL.

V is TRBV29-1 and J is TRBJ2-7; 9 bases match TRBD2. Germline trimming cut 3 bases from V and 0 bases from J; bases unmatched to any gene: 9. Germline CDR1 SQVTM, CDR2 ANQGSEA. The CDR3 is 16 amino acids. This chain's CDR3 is CSVEISGTSISYEQYF. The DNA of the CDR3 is TGCAGCGTTGAGATATCCGGGACTAGCATCTCCTACGAGCAGTACTTC.

The CDR3: CASSYQLREHTDGYTF. The CDR3 DNA is TGCGCCAGCAGCTACCAACTCCGGGAACATACGGATGGCTACACCTTC. The rearrangement links TRBV4-1 to TRBJ1-2; unclear D gene. Germline V CDR1 and CDR2: MGHRA, YSYEKL. Trimming removed 5 bases at V and 6 bases at J, with 22 bases between. The CDR3 sequence is 16 residues long.

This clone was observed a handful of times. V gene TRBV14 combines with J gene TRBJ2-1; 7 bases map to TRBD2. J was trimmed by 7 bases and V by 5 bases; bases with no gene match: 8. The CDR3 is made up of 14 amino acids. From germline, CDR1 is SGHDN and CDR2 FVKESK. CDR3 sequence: CASSDVREVNEQFF. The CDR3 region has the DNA TGTGCCAGCAGCGACGTACGGGAGGTTAATGAGCAGTTCTTC.

The CDR3 spells CASSLTQGEQYF. The CDR3 DNA follows: TGTGCCAGCAGCTTAACCCAGGGCGAGCAGTACTTC. V usage is TRBV7-9 and J usage is TRBJ2-7, with D maybe TRBD1 (5 bases). Trimming stripped 2 bases from V and 6 bases from J, with 8 bases between. Germline V gene sequence: CDR1 SEHNR, CDR2 FQNEAQ (reference sequence). The CDR3 covers 12 residues.

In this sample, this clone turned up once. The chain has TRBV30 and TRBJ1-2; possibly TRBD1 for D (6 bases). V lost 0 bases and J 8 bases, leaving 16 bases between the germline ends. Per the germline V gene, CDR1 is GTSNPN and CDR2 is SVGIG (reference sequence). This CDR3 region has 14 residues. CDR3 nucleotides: TGTGCCTGGAGTGTACCTGACAGGTCCGGGGGCTACACCTTC. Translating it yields CAWSVPDRSGGYTF.

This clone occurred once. CDR3 bases: TGTGCCAGCAGCAGGACAGGGAACACTGAAGCTTTCTTT. Its protein is CASSRTGNTEAFF. The J gene is TRBJ1-1, the V gene TRBV9; 7 bases are shared with TRBD1. This CDR3 comprises 13 residues. Germline V gene data show CDR1 as SGDLS and CDR2 as YYNGEE. Losses at the gene ends were 4 bases for V and 1 base for J; bases not matched to a gene: 1.

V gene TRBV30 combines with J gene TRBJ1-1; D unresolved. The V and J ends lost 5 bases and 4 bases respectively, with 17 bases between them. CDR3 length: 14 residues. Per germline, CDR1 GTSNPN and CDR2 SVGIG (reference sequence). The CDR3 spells CAWVMGVVSTEAFF. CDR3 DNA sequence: TGTGCCTGGGTGATGGGTGTTGTTAGCACTGAAGCTTTCTTT.

The CDR3 reads CASSERGGPETQYF. DNA for the CDR3: TGTGCCAGCAGTGAGCGGGGGGGTCCTGAGACCCAGTACTTC. The rearrangement uses TRBV7-7 and TRBJ2-5, with 10 bases lining up with TRBD2. CDR3 size: 14 residues. V dropped 6 bases and J dropped 5; count of bases not matched to a gene: 6. Germline V CDR1 and CDR2: SSHAT, FNYEAQ (reference sequence).

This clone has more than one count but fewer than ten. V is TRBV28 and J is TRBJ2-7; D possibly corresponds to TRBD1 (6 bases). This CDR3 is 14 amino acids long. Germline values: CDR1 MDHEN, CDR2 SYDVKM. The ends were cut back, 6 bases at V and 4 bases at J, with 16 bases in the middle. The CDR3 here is CASRSMDSDYEQYF. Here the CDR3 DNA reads TGTGCCAGCAGATCCATGGACAGCGATTACGAGCAGTACTTC.

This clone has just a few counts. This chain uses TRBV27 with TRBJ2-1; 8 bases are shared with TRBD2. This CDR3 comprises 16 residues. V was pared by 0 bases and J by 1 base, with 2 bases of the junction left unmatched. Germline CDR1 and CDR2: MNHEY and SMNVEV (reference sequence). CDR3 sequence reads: CASSLSAGGSYNEQFF. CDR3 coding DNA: TGTGCCAGCAGTTTATCGGCGGGGGGTTCCTACAATGAGCAGTTCTTC.

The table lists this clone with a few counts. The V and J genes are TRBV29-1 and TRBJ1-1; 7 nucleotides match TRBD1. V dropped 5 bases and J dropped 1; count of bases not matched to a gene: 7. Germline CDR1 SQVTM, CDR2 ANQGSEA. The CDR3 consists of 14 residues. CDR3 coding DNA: TGCAGCGTTCCACAGGGGTCTCAGAACACTGAAGCTTTCTTT. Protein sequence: CSVPQGSQNTEAFF.

CDR3 amino acids: CASSAVVGEENTGELFF. The DNA for the CDR3 is TGTGCCAGCAGCGCAGTTGTGGGGGAGGAGAACACCGGGGAGCTGTTTTTT. The rearrangement uses TRBV9 and TRBJ2-2; weak D call: TRBD2 (6 bases). The CDR3 has 17 amino acids. Germline CDR1 reads SGDLS; CDR2 reads YYNGEE. The V gene lost 3 bases and the J gene lost 1 base, with 16 bases spanning the gap.

CDR3 in amino acids: CASSPAGNTEAFF. DNA for the CDR3: TGCGCCAGCAGCCCTGCGGGGAACACTGAAGCTTTCTTT. The chain is built from TRBV5-1 and TRBJ1-1, with D unresolved. CDR3 length: 13 residues. Germline CDR1 and CDR2: SGHRS and YFSETQ. Trimming took off 4 bases at V and 1 base at J, with 8 bases between the two ends.

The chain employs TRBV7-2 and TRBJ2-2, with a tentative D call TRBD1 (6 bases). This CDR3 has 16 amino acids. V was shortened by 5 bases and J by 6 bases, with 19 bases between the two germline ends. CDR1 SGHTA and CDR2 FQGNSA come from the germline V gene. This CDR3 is CASSLPGQPGPGELFF. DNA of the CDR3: TGTGCCAGCAGCCTGCCCGGACAGCCGGGGCCCGGGGAGCTGTTTTTT.

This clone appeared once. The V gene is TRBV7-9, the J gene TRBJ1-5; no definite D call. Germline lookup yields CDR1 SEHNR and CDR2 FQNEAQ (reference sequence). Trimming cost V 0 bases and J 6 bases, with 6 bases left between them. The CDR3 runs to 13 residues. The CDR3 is CASSLATGQPQHF. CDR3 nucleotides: TGTGCCAGCAGCTTAGCGACCGGTCAGCCCCAGCATTTT.

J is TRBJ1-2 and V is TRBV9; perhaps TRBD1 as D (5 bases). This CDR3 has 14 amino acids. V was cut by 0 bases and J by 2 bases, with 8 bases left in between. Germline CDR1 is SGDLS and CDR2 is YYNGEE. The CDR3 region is CASSVVGGNYGYTF. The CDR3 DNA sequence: TGTGCCAGCAGCGTAGTTGGGGGAAACTATGGCTACACCTTC.

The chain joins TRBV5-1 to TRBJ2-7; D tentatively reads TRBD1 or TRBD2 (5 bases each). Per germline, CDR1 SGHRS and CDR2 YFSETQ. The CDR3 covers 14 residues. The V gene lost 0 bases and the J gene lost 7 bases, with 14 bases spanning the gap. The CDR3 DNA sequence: TGCGCCAGCAGCTTGGGCAGGGAGCTTGATGAGCAGTACTTC. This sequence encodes CASSLGRELDEQYF. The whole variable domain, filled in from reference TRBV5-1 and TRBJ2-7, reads KAGVTQTPRYLIKTRGQQVTLSCSPISGHRSVSWYQQTPGQGLQFLFEYFSETQRNKGNFPGRFSGRQFSNSRSEMNVSTLELGDSALYLCASSLGRELDEQYFGPGTRLTVT.

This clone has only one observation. The CDR3 reads CASSLVVNTEAFF. The CDR3 nucleotides are TGTGCCAGCAGTTTAGTGGTTAACACTGAAGCTTTCTTT. The chain combines TRBV6-5 with TRBJ1-1; D unclear. The CDR3 extends over 13 amino acids. Germline values: CDR1 MNHEY, CDR2 SVGAGI. Trimming removed 4 bases at V and 2 bases at J, with 8 bases between.

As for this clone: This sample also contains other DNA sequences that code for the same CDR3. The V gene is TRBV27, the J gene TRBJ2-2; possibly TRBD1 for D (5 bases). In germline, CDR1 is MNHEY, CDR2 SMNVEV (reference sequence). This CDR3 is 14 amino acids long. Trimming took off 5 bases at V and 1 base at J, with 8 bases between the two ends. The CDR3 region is CASSLGQNTGELFF. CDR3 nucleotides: TGTGCCAGCAGTCTCGGACAGAACACCGGGGAGCTGTTTTTT.

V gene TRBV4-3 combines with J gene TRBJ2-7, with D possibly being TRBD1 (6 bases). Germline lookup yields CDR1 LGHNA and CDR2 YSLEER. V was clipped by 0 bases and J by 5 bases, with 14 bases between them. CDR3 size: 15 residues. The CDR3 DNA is TGCGCCAGCAGCCAAGAAGAAGGGGGTATCCACGAGCAGTACTTC. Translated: CASSQEEGGIHEQYF.

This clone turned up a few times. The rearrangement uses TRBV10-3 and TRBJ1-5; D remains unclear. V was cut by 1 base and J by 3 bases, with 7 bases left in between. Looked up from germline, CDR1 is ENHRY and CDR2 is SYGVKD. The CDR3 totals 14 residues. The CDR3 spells CAISEFRVNQPQHF. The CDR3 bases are TGTGCCATCAGTGAGTTTAGGGTCAATCAGCCCCAGCATTTT.